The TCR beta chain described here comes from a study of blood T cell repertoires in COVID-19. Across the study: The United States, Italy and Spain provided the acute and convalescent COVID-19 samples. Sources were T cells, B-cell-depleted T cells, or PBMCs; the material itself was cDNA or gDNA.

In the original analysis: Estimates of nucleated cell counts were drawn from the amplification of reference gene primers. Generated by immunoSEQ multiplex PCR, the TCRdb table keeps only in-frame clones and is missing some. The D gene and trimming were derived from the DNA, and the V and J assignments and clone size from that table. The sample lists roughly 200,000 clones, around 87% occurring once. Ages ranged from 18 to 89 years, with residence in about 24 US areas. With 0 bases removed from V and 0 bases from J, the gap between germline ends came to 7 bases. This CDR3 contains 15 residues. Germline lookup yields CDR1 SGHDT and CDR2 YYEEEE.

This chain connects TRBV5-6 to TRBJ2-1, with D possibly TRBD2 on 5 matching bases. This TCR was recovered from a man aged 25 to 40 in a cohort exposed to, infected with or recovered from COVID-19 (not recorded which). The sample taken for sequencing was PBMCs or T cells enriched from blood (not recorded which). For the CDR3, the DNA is TGTGCCAGCAGCTTGGGGAGGAGCTCCTACAATGAGCAGTTCTTC. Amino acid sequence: CASSLGRSSYNEQFF.